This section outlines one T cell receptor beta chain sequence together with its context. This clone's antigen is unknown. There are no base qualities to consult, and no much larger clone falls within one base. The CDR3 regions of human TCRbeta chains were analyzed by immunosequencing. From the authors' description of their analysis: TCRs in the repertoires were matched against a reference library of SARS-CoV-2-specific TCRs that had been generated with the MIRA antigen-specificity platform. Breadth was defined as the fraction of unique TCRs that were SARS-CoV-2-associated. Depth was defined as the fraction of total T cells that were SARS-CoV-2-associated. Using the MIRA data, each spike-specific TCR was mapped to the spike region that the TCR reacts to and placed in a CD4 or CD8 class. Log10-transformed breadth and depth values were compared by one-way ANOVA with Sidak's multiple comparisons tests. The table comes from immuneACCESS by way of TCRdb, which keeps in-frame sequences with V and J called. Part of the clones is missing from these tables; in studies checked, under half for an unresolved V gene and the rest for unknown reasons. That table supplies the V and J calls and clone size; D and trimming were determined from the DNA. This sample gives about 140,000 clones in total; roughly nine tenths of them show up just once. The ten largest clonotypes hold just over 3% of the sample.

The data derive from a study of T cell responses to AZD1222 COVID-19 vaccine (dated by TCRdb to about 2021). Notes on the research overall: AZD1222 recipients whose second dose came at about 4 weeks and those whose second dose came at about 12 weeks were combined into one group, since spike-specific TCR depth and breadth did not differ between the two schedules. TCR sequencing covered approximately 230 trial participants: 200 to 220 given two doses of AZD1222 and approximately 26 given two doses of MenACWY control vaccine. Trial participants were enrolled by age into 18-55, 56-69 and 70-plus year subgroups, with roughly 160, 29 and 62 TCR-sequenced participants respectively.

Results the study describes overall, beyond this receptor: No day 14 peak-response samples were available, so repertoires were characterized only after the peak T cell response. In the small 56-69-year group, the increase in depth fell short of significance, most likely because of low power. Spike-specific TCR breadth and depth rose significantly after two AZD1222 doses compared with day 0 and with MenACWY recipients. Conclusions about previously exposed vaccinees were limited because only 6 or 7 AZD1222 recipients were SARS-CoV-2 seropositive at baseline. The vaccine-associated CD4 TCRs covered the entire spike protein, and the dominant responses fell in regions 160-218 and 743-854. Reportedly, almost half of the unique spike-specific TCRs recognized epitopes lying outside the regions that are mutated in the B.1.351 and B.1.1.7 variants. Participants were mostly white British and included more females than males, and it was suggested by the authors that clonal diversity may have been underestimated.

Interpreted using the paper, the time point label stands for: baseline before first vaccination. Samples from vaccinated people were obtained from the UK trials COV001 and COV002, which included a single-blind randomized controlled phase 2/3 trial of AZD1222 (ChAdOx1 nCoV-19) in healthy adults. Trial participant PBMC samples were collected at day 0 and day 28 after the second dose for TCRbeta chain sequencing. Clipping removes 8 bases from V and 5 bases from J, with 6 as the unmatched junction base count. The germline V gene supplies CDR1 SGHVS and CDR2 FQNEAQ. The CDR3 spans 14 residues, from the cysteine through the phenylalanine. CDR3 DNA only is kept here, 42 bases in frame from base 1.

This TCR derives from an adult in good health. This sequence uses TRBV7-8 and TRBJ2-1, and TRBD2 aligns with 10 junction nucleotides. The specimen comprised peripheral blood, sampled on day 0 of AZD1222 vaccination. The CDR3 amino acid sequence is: CASLGTSENNEQFF. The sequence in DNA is TGTGCCAGCCTGGGGACTAGCGAAAACAATGAGCAGTTCTTC.